This TCR beta chain was captured by sequencing in a study of siplizumab effects on memory and regulatory T cells. Per germline, CDR1 SNHLY and CDR2 FYNNEI. The CDR3 is 18 residues long. Unmatched junction bases numbered 18, after V lost 5 bases and J lost 6 bases. A word on this clone: The antigen is unknown.

Roughly 94,000 TCR templates were assayed per sample. TCRdb's table, derived via immunoSEQ multiplex PCR, lists solely in-frame clones and lacks some. The data show over 95,000 clones, just over 90% seen once. Findings and caveats of the study: For siplizumab cultures, the suppressive function of their proliferating Tregs was not confirmed. Naive T cells seemed more diverse than memory cells; they also seemed major alloresponse contributors.

The sequenced sample consisted of non-Treg CD4+ T cells sorted from blood. The chain carries TRBV2 and TRBJ2-1; 8 nucleotides line up with TRBD1. The origin of this receptor is a human donor in good health. The CDR3 sequence is CASSQKATTGDGGNEQFF. The CDR3 DNA sequence: TGTGCCAGCAGTCAAAAAGCAACGACAGGGGATGGCGGCAATGAGCAGTTCTTC.